These 22 T cell receptor beta chains were sequenced from one sample in a study of T cells after yellow fever vaccination. MiXCR, run by TCRdb on the 5' RACE reads, gives a single entry per CDR3 protein. The sample has 620,000 or so distinct CDR3 sequences; less than 20% are singletons. The sample here was PBMCs, taken around 5 days after the first yellow fever vaccination. The receptors originated from a young man who received the YFV17D yellow fever vaccine.

This clonotype was observed a handful of times. CDR3 DNA sequence: TGCGCCAGCAGCCGGAATGGCGCGGCGGCTAATGAAAAACTGTTTTTT. Translation: CASSRNGAAANEKLFF. This chain uses TRBV4-1 with TRBJ1-4, with D hard to call. V lost 4 bases, J lost 3 bases, and 15 bases lay in between. From germline, CDR1 is MGHRA and CDR2 YSYEKL. The CDR3 has 16 residues.

The V gene is TRBV7-3, the J gene TRBJ2-3, with 7 bases aligning to TRBD1. This CDR3 contains 16 residues. With 1 base clipped from V and 2 bases from J, the junction kept 6 bases outside the gene matches. CDR1 is SGHTA and CDR2 is FQGTGA in the germline V gene. The CDR3: CASSLNEGASTDTQYF. The CDR3 region has the DNA TGTGCCAGCAGCTTAAACGAGGGGGCCTCCACAGATACGCAGTATTTT.

This chain joins TRBV7-2 and TRBJ1-2; D uncertain. Trimming pared 5 bases from V and 3 bases from J, leaving 13 bases between. The germline V gene encodes CDR1 SGHTA and CDR2 FQGNSA. The CDR3 runs to 14 residues. The CDR3 bases are TGTACCAGCAGCCTCGAGGTGAGCCACTATGGCTACACCTTC. Its protein product is CTSSLEVSHYGYTF. Full variable domain (rest looked up from reference TRBV7-2 and TRBJ1-2): GAGVSQSPSNKVTEKGKDVELRCDPISGHTALYWYRQSLGQGLEFLIYFQGNSAPDKSGLPSDRFSAERTGGSVSTLTIQRTQQEDSAVYLCTSSLEVSHYGYTFGSGTRLTVV.

This clonotype was counted ten times or more. CDR3 amino acids: CATSDLQVQPYEQYV. As DNA, the CDR3 is TGTGCCACCAGTGATTTGCAAGTTCAGCCCTACGAGCAGTACGTC. V gene TRBV24-1 combines with J gene TRBJ2-7; D is uncertain. The CDR3 sequence is 15 residues long. Germline V gives CDR1 KGHDR, CDR2 SFDVKD. The V end lost 0 bases, the J end lost 2 bases, and 10 bases lay between the germline ends.

The chain is built from TRBV12-3 or TRBV12-4 and TRBJ1-1; D gene unclear. The CDR3 spans 12 residues. Trimming left V 5 bases short and J 7 bases short, with 11 bases between. The CDR3 is CASSGPQVEAFF. DNA for the CDR3: TGTGCCAGCAGTGGTCCCCAGGTTGAAGCTTTCTTT.

The sample holds a few counts of this clonotype. The CDR3 sequence: CASSLEGRQADEAFF. CDR3 DNA sequence: TGCGCCAGCAGCTTGGAAGGGCGACAGGCTGATGAAGCTTTCTTT. The rearrangement joins TRBV5-1 to TRBJ1-1; D possibly corresponds to TRBD1 (6 bases). V was trimmed by 0 bases and J by 7 bases, leaving 16 bases between them. From germline, CDR1 is SGHRS and CDR2 YFSETQ. The CDR3 has 15 residues.

This clonotype was seen only a few times. This chain links TRBV14 with TRBJ2-2; the match to TRBD2 covers 8 bases. With 0 bases clipped from V and 4 bases from J, the junction kept 13 bases outside the gene matches. This CDR3 has 19 amino acids. In germline, CDR1 is SGHDN, CDR2 FVKESK. This CDR3 reads CASSQEGPGYLAGTGELFF. Written as DNA, the CDR3 is TGTGCCAGCAGCCAAGAGGGTCCGGGTTACCTAGCGGGCACCGGGGAGCTGTTTTTT.

This clonotype came up a few times. The chain couples TRBV11-2 to TRBJ1-3; no clear D. Trimming took 3 bases from V and 0 from J, leaving 15 bases between them. Germline loops: CDR1 SGHAT, CDR2 FQNNGV. There are 17 residues in the CDR3. As DNA, the CDR3 is TGTGCCAGCAGCTTCACCCCGTTTCTCACCTCTGGAAACACCATATATTTT. It translates to CASSFTPFLTSGNTIYF.

J is TRBJ1-1 and V is TRBV4-3; the D is unclear. Germline V lookup: CDR1 LGHNA, CDR2 YSLEER. V lost 1 base and J 1 base, leaving 10 bases between the germline ends. This CDR3 comprises 15 residues. As DNA, the CDR3 is TGCGCCAGCAGCCAAGTTATAGTTTCGAACACTGAAGCTTTCTTT. As protein: CASSQVIVSNTEAFF.

The rearrangement joins TRBV20-1 to TRBJ2-3, with 9 nucleotides matching TRBD1. Germline V gives CDR1 DFQATT, CDR2 SNEGSKA (reference sequence). J gave up 1 base and V 4 bases, and 3 bases lay outside the gene matches. CDR3 length: 14 amino acids. CDR3 coding DNA: TGCAGTGCTAACCGGGACAGGGGCACAGATACGCAGTATTTT. Translation: CSANRDRGTDTQYF.

The rearrangement uses TRBV11-2 and TRBJ2-3; D not certain. The ends were cut back, 6 bases at V and 4 bases at J, with 11 bases in the middle. The CDR3 has 13 residues. Germline V CDR1 and CDR2: SGHAT, FQNNGV. The CDR3 sequence: CASSWSRADTQYF. The CDR3 DNA reads TGTGCCAGCAGTTGGAGCAGAGCAGATACGCAGTATTTT.

The V and J genes are TRBV19 and TRBJ2-3, with D maybe TRBD1 (6 bases). The V end was cut by 8 bases, the J end by 2 bases, with 11 bases between. This CDR3 has 13 residues. CDR1 and CDR2 from the germline V gene are LNHDA and SQIVND (reference sequence). CDR3 amino acids: CASGQTSTDTQYF. In DNA, the CDR3 is TGTGCCAGTGGACAGACCTCCACAGATACGCAGTATTTT.

The V and J genes are TRBV4-1 and TRBJ1-2, with 12 bases aligning to TRBD1. Germline V gives CDR1 MGHRA, CDR2 YSYEKL. This CDR3 comprises 15 residues. J was trimmed by 8 bases and V by 4 bases; bases with no gene match: 8. The CDR3: CASSLFAGTGGGYTF. The CDR3 region has the DNA TGCGCCAGCAGCCTCTTCGCCGGGACAGGGGGCGGCTACACCTTC.

The V and J genes are TRBV4-2 and TRBJ1-2, with 8 positions matching TRBD1. J lost 4 bases, V lost 8 bases, and 12 bases had no gene match. Germline V gene sequence: CDR1 LGHNA, CDR2 YNFKEQ. This CDR3 contains 15 residues. The CDR3 coding sequence is TGTGCCAGCCGACCCCTTATGGGACAGGCCTATGGCTACACCTTC. It codes for CASRPLMGQAYGYTF.

The gene calls are TRBV27 and TRBJ2-1; D is unresolved. This CDR3 is built from 14 residues. V lost 3 bases to trimming and J lost 7 bases, with 13 bases between them. Germline V gives CDR1 MNHEY, CDR2 SMNVEV (reference sequence). The CDR3 DNA reads TGTGCCAGCAGTTTTGGTTTTCTGAGAAATGAGCAGTTCTTC. Encoded protein: CASSFGFLRNEQFF.

This rearrangement joins TRBV20-1 to TRBJ1-5; D not resolved. In germline, CDR1 is DFQATT, CDR2 SNEGSKA (reference sequence). The V end was cut by 8 bases, the J end by 2 bases, with 13 bases between. This CDR3 is built from 13 residues. CDR3 sequence: CSWVREGNQPQHF. CDR3 nucleotide sequence: TGCAGTTGGGTCCGCGAAGGCAATCAGCCCCAGCATTTT.

This clonotype was observed a handful of times. The chain combines TRBV6-1 with TRBJ2-5; the D gene could be TRBD1 or TRBD2 (6 bases each). This CDR3 region has 16 residues. The V gene's germline CDR1 is MNHNS and CDR2 SASEGT. V was pared by 7 bases and J by 0 bases, with 18 bases between. CDR3 sequence (DNA): TGTGCCAGCAAAAAGGGGGATCGGGGGTACCAAGAGACCCAGTACTTC. This sequence encodes CASKKGDRGYQETQYF.

The J gene is TRBJ2-3, the V gene TRBV4-3, with a possible D match to TRBD2 (6 bases). The V gene lost 2 bases and the J gene lost 0 bases, with 15 bases spanning the gap. The germline V gene encodes CDR1 LGHNA and CDR2 YSLEER. This CDR3 contains 17 residues. CDR3 loop: CASSQLLAAPSTDTQYF. The CDR3 region has the DNA TGCGCCAGCAGCCAACTACTAGCTGCCCCGAGCACAGATACGCAGTATTTT.

In this sample, this clonotype turned up a few times. The chain has TRBV10-2 and TRBJ1-2; maybe TRBD1 (5 bases). V was trimmed by 6 bases and J by 2 bases, leaving 16 bases between them. CDR3 size: 15 residues. CDR1 WSHSY and CDR2 SAAADI come from the germline V gene. The CDR3, as DNA: TGCGCCAGCAGGGAACAGGCGTTCCCAAACTATGGCTACACCTTC. Encoded protein: CASREQAFPNYGYTF.

J is TRBJ2-2 and V is TRBV7-3, with TRBD2 identical over 7 bases. Germline-derived CDR1 and CDR2 are SGHTA and FQGTGA. The CDR3 is 18 amino acids. V shed 1 base, J shed 6 bases, and the junction held 14 bases outside the gene matches. CDR3 coding DNA: TGTGCCAGCAGCTTAAACGCGAAGAGCGGGGCCGAGGCCGGGGAGCTGTTTTTT. Its translation: CASSLNAKSGAEAGELFF.

The chain recombines TRBV19 with TRBJ2-7; 8 positions agree with TRBD1. The ends lost 9 bases at V and 6 bases at J; junction bases unmatched: 10. Germline-derived CDR1 and CDR2 are LNHDA and SQIVND (reference sequence). The CDR3 sequence is 13 residues long. CDR3 bases: TGTGCCAGCGCCCGTACAGGGGGTGGCGAGCAGTACGTC. Encoded protein: CASARTGGGEQYV.

In its sample, this clonotype was seen a few times. This chain links TRBV15 with TRBJ1-6; D is undetermined. Germline loops: CDR1 LNHNV, CDR2 YYDKDF (reference sequence). V was cut by 0 bases and J by 4 bases, with 13 bases left in between. The CDR3 is 17 amino acids. The CDR3 sequence: CATSRESPSVYNSPLHF. DNA for the CDR3: TGTGCCACCAGCAGAGAATCGCCGAGCGTTTATAATTCACCCCTCCACTTT. Variable domain in full (rest from reference TRBV15 and TRBJ1-6): DAMVIQNPRYQVTQFGKPVTLSCSQTLNHNVMYWYQQKSSQAPKLLFHYYDKDFNNEADTPDNFQSRRPNTSFCFLDIRSPGLGDTAMYLCATSRESPSVYNSPLHFGNGTRLTVT.